This section outlines one T cell receptor beta chain sequence together with its context. These data are taken from a study of blood T cell repertoires in COVID-19. TCRdb's copy holds only in-frame clones and misses some; the assay was immunoSEQ multiplex PCR. Of some 48,000 clones listed, 70% to 85% were seen once; the top ten hold 6.5% to 8%. The CDR3 has 19 residues. V lost 3 bases, J lost 4 bases, and 15 bases stayed unmatched. Germline CDR1 reads MNHEY; CDR2 reads SMNVEV (reference sequence). Sequencing was done on a sample of peripheral blood. This clonotype was sampled from a human donor in a cohort sampled during active COVID-19. This chain connects TRBV27 to TRBJ2-1, with 10 bases fitting TRBD2. CDR3 coding DNA: TGTGCCAGCAGTTTTGGTCTAGCGGGAGTGTTAGGACGTTACAATGAGCAGTTCTTC. This gives the protein CASSFGLAGVLGRYNEQFF.